This TCR beta chain was recovered during a study of read filtering for tumor transcriptome and immune sequencing. About the research overall: TCR-mapped reads were about 4.05 to 11 million with IR-seq versus roughly 80 to 1273 with RNA-seq.

This CDR3 is 13 amino acids long. The germline gives CDR1 DFQATT, CDR2 SNEGSKA (reference sequence). The V end lost 6 bases, the J end lost 2 bases, and 13 bases lay between the germline ends. In this sample, this clonotype turned up many times. The library was built from roughly 400 ng RNA with molecular barcoded adaptors for alpha/delta and beta/gamma chains. TCRdb re-called the reads through MiXCR, storing one row per CDR3 protein. The table has around 44,000 distinct CDR3 sequences, under 15% seen once. V gene TRBV20-1 combines with J gene TRBJ2-5; D possibly corresponds to TRBD2 (6 bases). This sequence was found in a donor over 35 with multiple myeloma. The sample was a population of CD138-negative cells sorted from bone marrow. The CDR3 region is CSANREIQETQYF. Here the CDR3 DNA reads TGCAGTGCCAATCGGGAGATTCAAGAGACCCAGTACTTC.